The present entry profiles one TCR beta chain with its context. Antigen: not known. In the United States, treatment was given to all participants with HIV. These data belong to a study of long-term antiretroviral therapy in people with HIV. Study outcomes and limitations: HIV repertoires covered narrower CDR3 length ranges than controls did. Information on adherence, resistance and therapy changes was unavailable. Post-ART diversity increased but stayed below transplant donor controls.

Sequencing used immunoSEQ v3.0 at survey level. Profiling relied on immunoSEQ multiplex PCR, and the TCRdb table lists in-frame clones only, not all of them. Of approximately 35,000 clones listed, 90% to 95% are singletons. Germline V gene data show CDR1 as MGHRA and CDR2 as YSYEKL. V was clipped by 0 bases and J by 6 bases, with 11 bases between them. CDR3 length: 14 residues. This chain uses TRBV4-1 with TRBJ1-2; D unresolved. The material was unsorted PBMCs, obtained more than 5 years after starting antiretroviral therapy. The sequence was collected from a woman between 50 and 59 years old with HIV. The CDR3 bases are TGCGCCAGCAGCCAAGATTCTGTGGGCGATGGCTACACCTTC. Amino acids: CASSQDSVGDGYTF.